The 25 T cell receptor beta chains reported below all come from one sample, sequenced in a study of T cell responses to AZD1222 COVID-19 vaccine. The data were produced by immunoSEQ multiplex PCR, yet TCRdb's version contains in-frame clones alone and is incomplete. The profile shows 95,000 to 150,000 clones, approximately 90% of them singletons. This specimen was peripheral blood, taken on day 0 of AZD1222 vaccination. These receptors were taken from an adult in good health.

J is TRBJ2-2 and V is TRBV13, with TRBD1 matching over 10 bases. Germline trimming cut 6 bases from V and 5 bases from J; bases unmatched to any gene: 6. From germline, CDR1 is PRHDT and CDR2 FYEKMQ (reference sequence). The CDR3 is 15 residues long. Written as DNA, the CDR3 is TGTGCCAGCAGTGGTGGGGGACAGGGGACCGGGGAGCTGTTTTTT. Its protein product is CASSGGGQGTGELFF.

This clone showed up just once. The rearrangement joins TRBV6-2 or TRBV6-3 to TRBJ2-5, with a possible D match to TRBD2 (6 bases). Per the germline V gene, CDR1 is MNHEY and CDR2 is SVGEGT. V was pared by 2 bases and J by 3 bases, with 19 bases between. This CDR3 has 17 residues. CDR3 loop: CASSYGWGDEWKETQYF. DNA for the CDR3: TGTGCCAGCAGTTACGGGTGGGGGGACGAATGGAAAGAGACCCAGTACTTC.

This chain connects TRBV28 to TRBJ2-3; no clear D. CDR1 and CDR2 (germline): MDHEN, SYDVKM. The CDR3 runs to 14 residues. V lost 5 bases to trimming and J lost 0 bases, with 9 bases between them. The CDR3 reads CASSTPPSTDTQYF. The CDR3 DNA reads as TGTGCCAGCAGTACCCCCCCGAGCACAGATACGCAGTATTTT.

The chain recombines TRBV7-9 with TRBJ1-1; D is unresolved. The germline V gene has CDR1 SEHNR and CDR2 FQNEAQ (reference sequence). Deletions cut 3 bases from V and 0 bases from J, with 8 bases between. There are 14 residues in the CDR3. The CDR3 loop reads CASSLPGMNTEAFF. CDR3 sequence (DNA): TGTGCCAGCAGCTTGCCCGGAATGAACACTGAAGCTTTCTTT.

V usage is TRBV19 and J usage is TRBJ2-4; D uncertain. This CDR3 has 16 residues. Trimming stripped 1 base from V and 0 bases from J, with 10 bases between. Germline values: CDR1 LNHDA, CDR2 SQIVND (reference sequence). The chain's CDR3 is CASSIGRLLAKNIQYF. The CDR3 region has the DNA TGTGCCAGTAGTATAGGACGGTTACTAGCCAAAAACATTCAGTACTTC.

V gene TRBV7-2 combines with J gene TRBJ1-2; no clear D gene. Germline V lookup: CDR1 SGHTA, CDR2 FQGNSA. The CDR3 is made up of 14 amino acids. V lost 1 base to trimming and J lost 3 bases, with 9 bases between them. CDR3 nucleotides: TGTGCCAGCAGCTTAGGGCAGTTGGACTATGGCTACACCTTC. Its protein is CASSLGQLDYGYTF.

V gene TRBV7-6 combines with J gene TRBJ1-2, with 9 nucleotides matching TRBD1. V lost 4 bases and J lost 6; bases outside the gene matches: 6. The CDR3 covers 14 residues. CDR1 and CDR2 from the germline V gene are SGHVS and FNYEAQ. In DNA form, the CDR3 reads TGTGCCAGCAGCTCACAACAGGGGGCGGATGGCTACACCTTC. Protein product: CASSSQQGADGYTF.

Comments on this clone: Within the sample, other DNA sequences also encode this same CDR3. J is TRBJ2-7 and V is TRBV5-6; TRBD2 matches at 9 bases. The CDR3 totals 15 residues. V lost 0 bases, J lost 4 bases, and 5 bases stayed unmatched. Germline loops: CDR1 SGHDT, CDR2 YYEEEE. The CDR3 DNA follows: TGTGCCAGCAGCTTGGGACTAGCGGTGACTTACGAGCAGTACTTC. Its protein is CASSLGLAVTYEQYF.

The J gene is TRBJ2-7, the V gene TRBV6-5; a weak D match, TRBD1 (6 bases). This CDR3 is built from 13 residues. Germline values: CDR1 MNHEY, CDR2 SVGAGI. With 0 bases removed from V and 6 bases from J, the gap between germline ends came to 9 bases. The CDR3 is CASSYSWTAEQYF. The CDR3 DNA follows: TGTGCCAGCAGTTACTCGTGGACAGCCGAGCAGTACTTC.

The gene calls are TRBV5-6 and TRBJ2-7; D might be TRBD2 (6 bases). Between the trimmed V and J ends, which lost 1 base and 4 bases, there was a span of 15 bases. Germline CDR1 SGHDT, CDR2 YYEEEE. The CDR3 spans 15 residues. DNA of the CDR3: TGTGCCAGCAGCTTGTGGGGACTCACCGTTTACGAGCAGTACTTC. Translation gives CASSLWGLTVYEQYF.

J is TRBJ2-7 and V is TRBV9; 9 positions match TRBD1. Trimming cost V 4 bases and J 4 bases; bases outside gene matches: 12. Germline loops: CDR1 SGDLS, CDR2 YYNGEE. The CDR3 loop spans 16 amino acids. The CDR3 DNA sequence: TGTGCCAGCAGCCCATCGTCCGGGACAGGGTTGTACGAGCAGTACTTC. It translates to CASSPSSGTGLYEQYF.

The chain uses TRBV5-1 and TRBJ1-2; the D gene is possibly TRBD1 (6 bases). The germline CDR1 and CDR2 sequences are SGHRS and YFSETQ. CDR3 length equals 15 residues. Trimming left V 4 bases short and J 5 bases short, with 18 bases between. DNA for the CDR3: TGCGCCAGCAGCCCTCGACAGGCCCAAAGGTATGGCTACACCTTC. Residues: CASSPRQAQRYGYTF.

The V gene is TRBV9, the J gene TRBJ2-2; 13 positions agree with TRBD2. The junction had 9 bases not matched to a gene; V was cut back by 0 bases and J by 7 bases. Germline loops: CDR1 SGDLS, CDR2 YYNGEE. The CDR3 loop spans 18 amino acids. The CDR3 coding sequence is TGTGCCAGCAGCGTAGGGACTAGCGGGAGAAGAAGGGGCGGGGAGCTGTTTTTT. Amino acids: CASSVGTSGRRRGGELFF.

The rearrangement links TRBV10-3 to TRBJ1-2; D is possibly TRBD1 (5 bases). V was pared by 6 bases and J by 0 bases, with 11 bases between. The V gene's germline CDR1 is ENHRY and CDR2 SYGVKD. CDR3 length: 14 amino acids. CDR3 DNA: TGTGCCATCAGGTGGACAACAGCTAACTATGGCTACACCTTC. This gives the protein CAIRWTTANYGYTF.

The V gene is TRBV7-8, the J gene TRBJ1-2; unclear D gene. V was cut by 5 bases and J by 7 bases, with 14 bases left in between. The CDR3 covers 13 residues. Germline CDR1 SGHVS, CDR2 FQNEAQ. The DNA for the CDR3 is TGTGCCAGCAGCACCCGAGAGGGATCTGGCTACACCTTC. Translation: CASSTREGSGYTF.

The gene calls are TRBV15 and TRBJ2-1; maybe TRBD2 (7 bases). Germline V gives CDR1 LNHNV, CDR2 YYDKDF (reference sequence). The CDR3 spans 17 residues. Trimming took 1 base from V and 8 from J, leaving 21 bases between them. The CDR3 DNA follows: TGTGCCACCAGCAGAGGGCCCCTGGACAGCCGGGGGGATGAGCAGTTCTTC. This sequence encodes CATSRGPLDSRGDEQFF.

In DNA form, the CDR3 reads TGTGCCTGGAGTGGGGGTCCCACAGATACGCAGTATTTT. The encoded protein is CAWSGGPTDTQYF. The V gene is TRBV30, the J gene TRBJ2-3; no clear D gene. Trimming cost V 1 base and J 2 bases, with 7 bases left between them. Germline assignment: CDR1 GTSNPN and CDR2 SVGIG (reference sequence). This CDR3 is built from 13 residues.

The chain links TRBV5-1 to TRBJ2-5; 15 bases are a match to TRBD2. The CDR3 totals 20 residues. Germline-derived CDR1 and CDR2 are SGHRS and YFSETQ. With V trimmed by 4 bases and J by 5 bases, 18 bases remained unmatched. CDR3 loop: CASSAVGTAGTSGRRETQYF. The CDR3 DNA is TGCGCCAGCAGCGCCGTTGGGACAGCCGGGACTAGCGGGAGGCGGGAGACCCAGTACTTC.

V usage is TRBV9 and J usage is TRBJ1-2, with D possibly matching TRBD1 (6 bases). Germline CDR1 and CDR2: SGDLS and YYNGEE. The CDR3 is 16 amino acids. Trimming removed 0 bases from V and 8 bases from J, with 20 bases in between. CDR3 residues: CASSVVAGAGGGGYTF. DNA of the CDR3: TGTGCCAGCAGCGTAGTTGCAGGGGCCGGCGGTGGAGGCTACACCTTC.

The chain links TRBV6-2 or TRBV6-3 to TRBJ1-6; no definite D call. V was cut by 2 bases and J by 13 bases, with 33 bases left in between. The V gene's germline CDR1 is MNHEY and CDR2 SVGEGT. The CDR3 is 20 residues long. The CDR3 spells CASSYLRTRAGPSLLEPLHF. DNA for the CDR3: TGTGCCAGCAGTTACCTTAGAACCCGGGCCGGACCCTCTCTCTTGGAGCCCCTCCACTTT.

The chain joins TRBV10-1 to TRBJ1-4; D is uncertain. This CDR3 contains 13 residues. In germline, CDR1 is WNHNN, CDR2 SYGVQD (reference sequence). Deletions cut 0 bases from V and 5 bases from J, with 4 bases between. The CDR3 here is CASSESGNEKLFF. The CDR3 region has the DNA TGCGCCAGCAGTGAGTCCGGGAATGAAAAACTGTTTTTT.

This sequence joins TRBV14 and TRBJ2-7; D gene uncertain. Germline V gene lookup returns CDR1 SGHDN and CDR2 FVKESK. Trimming took 1 base from V and 2 from J, leaving 6 bases between them. The CDR3 length is 13 residues. The chain's CDR3 is CASSQGTAYEQYF. The CDR3 DNA is TGTGCCAGCAGCCAAGGGACGGCCTACGAGCAGTACTTC. The full variable domain, rest sourced from reference TRBV14 and TRBJ2-7, is EAGVTQFPSHSVIEKGQTVTLRCDPISGHDNLYWYRRVMGKEIKFLLHFVKESKQDESGMPNNRFLAERTGGTYSTLKVQPAELEDSGVYFCASSQGTAYEQYFGPGTRLTVT.

In this sample, this clone turned up once. This chain connects TRBV19 to TRBJ1-5, with a possible D match to TRBD1 (6 bases). The CDR3 runs 16 residues. V was trimmed by 4 bases and J by 2 bases, leaving 15 bases between them. Germline CDR1 is LNHDA and CDR2 is SQIVND (reference sequence). The chain's CDR3 is CASSNTGQRGNQPQHF. In DNA form, the CDR3 reads TGTGCCAGTAGTAATACGGGACAACGGGGCAATCAGCCCCAGCATTTT.

The V gene is TRBV19, the J gene TRBJ1-1; D is uncertain. This CDR3 is 15 amino acids long. Germline CDR1 LNHDA, CDR2 SQIVND (reference sequence). V was clipped by 3 bases and J by 0 bases, with 11 bases between them. CDR3 sequence reads: CASSIGVGLNTEAFF. CDR3 in DNA: TGTGCCAGTAGTATTGGTGTAGGGCTGAACACTGAAGCTTTCTTT.

V gene TRBV28 combines with J gene TRBJ2-7, with TRBD2 matching 11 bases. After removal of 7 bases from V and 3 bases from J, the junction contained 8 bases not matched to a gene. Germline assignment: CDR1 MDHEN and CDR2 SYDVKM. The CDR3 extends over 15 amino acids. This chain's CDR3 is CASTPTSGVHYEQYF. CDR3 nucleotide sequence: TGTGCCAGCACCCCGACTAGCGGGGTACACTACGAGCAGTACTTC. Full variable domain (rest looked up from reference TRBV28 and TRBJ2-7): DVKVTQSSRYLVKRTGEKVFLECVQDMDHENMFWYRQDPGLGLRLIYFSYDVKMKEKGDIPEGYSVSREKKERFSLILESASTNQTSMYLCASTPTSGVHYEQYFGPGTRLTVT.